These 30 T cell receptor beta chains were all obtained from the same sample, sequenced in a study of cytomegalovirus exposure and HLA in healthy donors. Both 60 Vbeta primers and 13 Jbeta primers went into the PCR. Some clones are missing from TCRdb's copy, which holds only in-frame ones; the method was immunoSEQ multiplex PCR. The sample lists around 130,000 clones, roughly 70% occurring once. Sequenced input: PBMCs. These receptors were collected from a man aged 35 to 55 in good health and CMV-seropositive.

This chain uses TRBV14 with TRBJ2-7, with 8 positions matching TRBD1. CDR1 is SGHDN and CDR2 is FVKESK in the germline V gene. The CDR3 contains 15 residues. After removal of 2 bases from V and 6 bases from J, the junction contained 9 bases not matched to a gene. The CDR3 here is CASSQPGQAYREQYF. The CDR3 DNA reads TGTGCCAGCAGCCAACCGGGACAGGCTTATCGCGAGCAGTACTTC.

On this clone itself: Its ends do not fully match the called genes, so a read error is possible. At the DNA level, this CDR3 is encoded by other sequences in the same sample as well. This chain links TRBV10-1 with TRBJ1-1; 7 bases fit TRBD1. Germline CDR1 and CDR2: WNHNN and SYGVQD (reference sequence). This CDR3 has 13 residues. CDR3 sequence reads: CASTDRENTEAFF. In DNA form, the CDR3 reads TGCGCCAGCACCGACAGGGAGAACACTGAGGCTTTCTTT.

There are a few counts of this clone. The chain joins TRBV2 to TRBJ2-7; 10 nucleotides line up with TRBD1. This CDR3 is built from 14 residues. Losses at the gene ends were 7 bases for V and 1 base for J; bases not matched to a gene: 4. CDR1 SNHLY and CDR2 FYNNEI come from the germline V gene. In DNA, the CDR3 is TGTGCCAGCAAGAGACAGGGGGCTTCCTACGAGCAGTACTTC. It is translated as CASKRQGASYEQYF.

The chain links TRBV28 to TRBJ2-5; 8 bases are shared with TRBD2. The tail of the sequence fits TRBJ2-7 better, so the J call may be wrong. This CDR3 region has 15 residues. Germline lookup yields CDR1 MDHEN and CDR2 SYDVKM. This CDR3 reads CASSPSGLSSYEQYF. CDR3 sequence (DNA): TGTGCCAGCAGTCCTAGCGGGCTAAGCTCCTACGAGCAGTACTTC.

This chain joins TRBV27 and TRBJ1-1, with D unclear. CDR3 size: 12 residues. From germline, CDR1 is MNHEY and CDR2 SMNVEV (reference sequence). The ends were cut back, 5 bases at V and 3 bases at J, with 7 bases in the middle. CDR3 sequence (DNA): TGTGCCAGCAGTCGGGGAGACACTGAAGCTTTCTTT. Its protein is CASSRGDTEAFF.

This chain uses TRBV2 with TRBJ1-5, with a possible D match to TRBD1 (5 bases). Germline V CDR1 and CDR2: SNHLY, FYNNEI. V was trimmed by 4 bases and J by 3 bases, leaving 16 bases between them. This CDR3 is 16 amino acids long. The CDR3: CASSGSPGRINQPQHF. CDR3 DNA: TGTGCCAGCAGTGGAAGTCCAGGGAGGATCAATCAGCCCCAGCATTTT.

V is TRBV28 and J is TRBJ1-5, with D maybe TRBD1 (5 bases). Trimming took 8 bases from V and 4 from J, leaving 9 bases between them. CDR1 and CDR2 (germline): MDHEN, SYDVKM. The CDR3 loop spans 12 amino acids. Here the CDR3 reads CASSQENQPQHF. CDR3 sequence (DNA): TGTGCCAGCTCACAGGAAAATCAGCCCCAGCATTTT.

The genes are TRBV1 and TRBJ2-7; the D call in the table, TRBD2, was not verified against the DNA. TRBV1 is recorded as a pseudogene. The CDR3 runs 12 residues. CDR3 sequence: CTSSQGCSEQYF. The CDR3 region has the DNA TGCACCAGCAGCCAAGGTTGTAGCGAGCAGTACTTC.

This sequence joins TRBV5-8 and TRBJ2-7; D gene unclear. V was shortened by 4 bases and J by 2 bases, with 4 bases between the two germline ends. This CDR3 is 11 amino acids long. Germline V CDR1 and CDR2: SGHTS, YDEGEE. CDR3 loop: CASSQTYEQYF. For the CDR3, the DNA is TGTGCCAGCAGCCAAACCTACGAGCAGTACTTC.

The chain couples TRBV7-6 to TRBJ1-2, with 12 bases that match TRBD1. The CDR3 has 17 residues. V was clipped by 5 bases and J by 4 bases; unmatched bases: 11. Germline CDR1 is SGHVS and CDR2 is FNYEAQ. The DNA of the CDR3 is TGTGCCAGCAGCCCTGGGACAGGGGGCTTCTTCACCTATGGCTACACCTTC. Amino acid sequence: CASSPGTGGFFTYGYTF.

V gene TRBV28 combines with J gene TRBJ1-2; 9 bases line up with TRBD1. CDR3 length: 13 amino acids. Looked up from germline, CDR1 is MDHEN and CDR2 is SYDVKM. The junction had 6 bases not matched to a gene; V was cut back by 6 bases and J by 7 bases. CDR3 sequence (DNA): TGTGCCAGCAGGCCACAGGGGGCGCCTGGCTACACCTTC. Its translation is CASRPQGAPGYTF.

This chain links TRBV5-1 with TRBJ2-2; no firm D call. The CDR3 has 13 residues. CDR1 is SGHRS and CDR2 is YFSETQ in the germline V gene. V was trimmed by 2 bases and J by 1 base, leaving 3 bases between them. The CDR3 loop reads CASSFGNTGELFF. The CDR3 DNA reads as TGCGCCAGCAGCTTCGGGAACACCGGGGAGCTGTTTTTT.

The chain carries TRBV9 and TRBJ1-2; 9 bases map to TRBD1. J gave up 7 bases and V 0 bases, and 4 bases lay outside the gene matches. The CDR3 extends over 14 amino acids. Germline CDR1 reads SGDLS; CDR2 reads YYNGEE. This CDR3 is CASSVGDRAGGYTF. The CDR3 coding sequence is TGTGCCAGCAGCGTAGGGGACAGGGCGGGTGGCTACACCTTC.

The chain joins TRBV14 to TRBJ1-1; maybe TRBD1 (6 bases). CDR3 size: 16 residues. V was pared by 4 bases and J by 1 base, with 16 bases between. Looked up from germline, CDR1 is SGHDN and CDR2 is FVKESK. The CDR3 coding sequence is TGTGCCAGCAGCCTTATAGCGGGACACCGGAACACTGAAGCTTTCTTT. It translates to CASSLIAGHRNTEAFF.

CDR3 amino acids: CASRATGGRETQYF. DNA of the CDR3: TGTGCCAGCAGAGCTACAGGGGGCCGGGAGACCCAGTACTTC. The chain links TRBV28 to TRBJ2-5; 9 nucleotides match TRBD1. J lost 5 bases, V lost 6 bases, and 7 bases had no gene match. The CDR3 extends over 14 amino acids. The germline V gene encodes CDR1 MDHEN and CDR2 SYDVKM. The complete variable domain, with remaining parts taken from reference TRBV28 and TRBJ2-5, reads DVKVTQSSRYLVKRTGEKVFLECVQDMDHENMFWYRQDPGLGLRLIYFSYDVKMKEKGDIPEGYSVSREKKERFSLILESASTNQTSMYLCASRATGGRETQYFGPGTRLLVL.

J is TRBJ2-1 and V is TRBV12-5, with a tentative D call TRBD2 (5 bases). The CDR3 totals 16 residues. Trimming removed 0 bases at V and 10 bases at J, with 19 bases between. Germline V gives CDR1 LGHNT, CDR2 FRNRAP. Here the CDR3 DNA reads TGTGCTAGTGGTTTGGTACACGTCTCCGGGGTGGGGGAGCAGTTCTTC. Translation: CASGLVHVSGVGEQFF.

The gene calls are TRBV5-1 and TRBJ1-2; 7 bases line up with TRBD1. V dropped 0 bases and J dropped 2; count of bases not matched to a gene: 4. This CDR3 region has 15 residues. Germline values: CDR1 SGHRS, CDR2 YFSETQ. CDR3 DNA: TGCGCCAGCAGCTTGGAGTCCAGGGGGAACTATGGCTACACCTTC. It translates to CASSLESRGNYGYTF. The variable domain in full, completed from reference TRBV5-1 and TRBJ1-2, reads KAGVTQTPRYLIKTRGQQVTLSCSPISGHRSVSWYQQTPGQGLQFLFEYFSETQRNKGNFPGRFSGRQFSNSRSEMNVSTLELGDSALYLCASSLESRGNYGYTFGSGTRLTVV.

V and J are TRBV18 and TRBJ2-7; 8 bases line up with TRBD2. The germline CDR1 and CDR2 sequences are KGHSH and LQKENI. V trimming: 2 bases; J trimming: 4 bases; junction bases outside the gene matches: 1. The CDR3 spans 13 residues. The CDR3 here is CASSPSGGYEQYF. DNA for the CDR3: TGTGCCAGCTCACCATCGGGAGGGTACGAGCAGTACTTC. Variable domain in full (rest from reference TRBV18 and TRBJ2-7): NAGVMQNPRHLVRRRGQEARLRCSPMKGHSHVYWYRQLPEEGLKFMVYLQKENIIDESGMPKERFSAEFPKEGPSILRIQQVVRGDSAAYFCASSPSGGYEQYFGPGTRLTVT.

This chain connects TRBV5-1 to TRBJ2-2, with 10 bases lining up with TRBD1. With 5 bases clipped from V and 3 bases from J, the junction kept 1 base outside the gene matches. The CDR3 runs 14 residues. Germline lookup yields CDR1 SGHRS and CDR2 YFSETQ. The CDR3 DNA sequence: TGCGCCAGCAGTGGACAGGGGGACACCGGGGAGCTGTTTTTT. It specifies CASSGQGDTGELFF.

This clone has just a few counts. The chain has TRBV5-8 and TRBJ2-3, with 9 positions matching TRBD2. The J segment lost 4 bases and the V segment lost 6 bases, leaving 9 bases of the junction unmatched. This CDR3 spans 15 amino acids. Germline CDR1 is SGHTS and CDR2 is YDEGEE. CDR3 region: CASNKGGGAADTQYF. The CDR3 coding sequence is TGTGCCAGCAATAAAGGCGGGGGGGCCGCAGATACGCAGTATTTT.

The DNA of the CDR3 is TGTGCCAGCAGTTACGACTGGCGGTCCCACAATGAGCAGTTCTTC. It yields the protein CASSYDWRSHNEQFF. The V gene is TRBV6-5, the J gene TRBJ2-1; D gene unclear. Trimming removed 2 bases from V and 5 bases from J, with 13 bases in between. This CDR3 spans 15 amino acids. Germline CDR1 is MNHEY and CDR2 is SVGAGI.

In regard to this clone: The junction does not match germline at one end; this may be a read error. This rearrangement joins TRBV18 to TRBJ2-1; 12 nucleotides match TRBD2. Germline V gene lookup returns CDR1 KGHSH and CDR2 LQKENI. This CDR3 region has 15 residues. The CDR3 DNA sequence: TGTGCCAGCTCACCGCGACTAGCGGGAGTATCTGGGGACCTCTTC. This translates into CASSPRLAGVSGDLF.

This clone came up a few times. The rearrangement uses TRBV2 and TRBJ2-1; 10 bases are shared with TRBD2. CDR3 length: 14 residues. After removal of 8 bases from V and 8 bases from J, the junction contained 9 bases not matched to a gene. Per the germline V gene, CDR1 is SNHLY and CDR2 is FYNNEI. The CDR3 nucleotides read TGTGCCAGCTCATATAGCGGGGGGCGGGATGAGCAGTTCTTC. This codes for CASSYSGGRDEQFF.

The chain employs TRBV2 and TRBJ2-2; D might be TRBD1 (6 bases). Germline CDR1 reads SNHLY; CDR2 reads FYNNEI. The germline V and J ends were trimmed by 6 bases and 1 base, with 12 bases remaining between them. This CDR3 contains 15 residues. CDR3: CASRTGTMNTGELFF. Written as DNA, the CDR3 is TGTGCCAGCAGAACCGGGACAATGAACACCGGGGAGCTGTTTTTT.

This chain connects TRBV5-6 to TRBJ2-7, with unresolved D. V gave up 4 bases and J gave up 3 bases, with 14 bases separating them. The germline V gene has CDR1 SGHDT and CDR2 YYEEEE. This CDR3 is built from 14 residues. CDR3 DNA sequence: TGTGCCAGCAGCCTCGCGGCCGCGTACTACGAGCAGTACTTC. Encoded protein: CASSLAAAYYEQYF.

The chain is built from TRBV6-1 and TRBJ2-3; the D is unclear. Looked up from germline, CDR1 is MNHNS and CDR2 is SASEGT. Trimming removed 4 bases from V and 2 bases from J, with 13 bases in between. This CDR3 is built from 15 residues. The CDR3 loop reads CASSGVSLNTDTQYF. The CDR3 coding sequence is TGTGCCAGCAGTGGGGTTAGCCTCAACACAGATACGCAGTATTTT.

V is TRBV11-2 and J is TRBJ2-3, with D tentatively TRBD2 (6 bases). V was trimmed by 5 bases and J by 4 bases, leaving 16 bases between them. Per germline, CDR1 SGHAT and CDR2 FQNNGV. The CDR3 consists of 15 residues. For the CDR3, the DNA is TGTGCCAGCAGCCTCAAGACTAGTCGTGCAGATACGCAGTATTTT. Its translation is CASSLKTSRADTQYF.

V and J are TRBV18 and TRBJ1-1; D is possibly TRBD1 (6 bases). The germline V and J ends were trimmed by 3 bases and 5 bases, with 16 bases remaining between them. The CDR3 contains 15 residues. The germline V gene encodes CDR1 KGHSH and CDR2 LQKENI. The CDR3 DNA follows: TGTGCCAGCTCACCGGGGCAGGGGACGGGGACTGAAGCTTTCTTT. Its protein is CASSPGQGTGTEAFF.

This rearrangement joins TRBV7-9 to TRBJ2-3; TRBD2 matches 8 bases. The V gene's germline CDR1 is SEHNR and CDR2 FQNEAQ (reference sequence). The CDR3 consists of 15 residues. With 6 bases clipped from V and 3 bases from J, the junction kept 8 bases outside the gene matches. The CDR3 is CASSIAGKGTDTQYF. The CDR3 bases are TGTGCCAGCAGTATAGCGGGAAAAGGAACAGATACGCAGTATTTT. The whole variable domain, filled in from reference TRBV7-9 and TRBJ2-3, reads DTGVSQNPRHKITKRGQNVTFRCDPISEHNRLYWYRQTLGQGPEFLTYFQNEAQLEKSRLLSDRFSAERPKGSFSTLEIQRTEQGDSAMYLCASSIAGKGTDTQYFGPGTRLTVL.

Only a few counts were recorded for this clone. V and J are TRBV27 and TRBJ2-6; D is uncertain. The CDR3 is made up of 14 amino acids. From germline, CDR1 is MNHEY and CDR2 SMNVEV (reference sequence). V was clipped by 2 bases and J by 4 bases, with 6 bases between them. CDR3 loop: CASSLGRGANVLTF. CDR3 nucleotide sequence: TGTGCCAGCAGTTTAGGTAGAGGGGCCAACGTCCTGACTTTC. Full variable domain (outside the CDR3, taken from reference TRBV27 and TRBJ2-6): EAQVTQNPRYLITVTGKKLTVTCSQNMNHEYMSWYRQDPGLGLRQIYYSMNVEVTDKGDVPEGYKVSRKEKRNFPLILESPSPNQTSLYFCASSLGRGANVLTFGAGSRLTVL.